These T cell receptor beta chains were read from a single sample in a study of blood T cell repertoires in COVID-19. TCRdb's copy holds only in-frame clones and misses some; the assay was immunoSEQ multiplex PCR. The profile shows about 150,000 clones, over 80% of them singletons. Material for sequencing was PBMCs or T cells enriched from blood (not recorded which). The receptors here all came from a man aged 70-80 years who had been exposed to COVID-19. CDR3s include the opening cysteine and the closing phenylalanine or tryptophan. A D gene is named only where the DNA matches it firmly. Only some rows state a clone size, as once, few, many or a class for expanded clones.

V gene: TRBV11-2
D gene: -
J gene: TRBJ1-2
clone size: -
CDR3 DNA: TGTGCCAGCAGCTTACAGGGGAACTATGGCTACACCTTC
CDR3 protein: CASSLQGNYGYTF

V gene: TRBV5-4
D gene: TRBD1
J gene: TRBJ2-4
clone size: -
CDR3 DNA: TGTGCCAGCAGCGCCGGGACAGGGAAGGTTGGGAGAAACATTCAGTACTTC
CDR3 protein: CASSAGTGKVGRNIQYF

V gene: TRBV3-1/TRBV3-2
D gene: TRBD2
J gene: TRBJ2-1
clone size: -
CDR3 DNA: TGTGCCAGCAGCCAAGATGCGGGAGGTGAGCAGTTCTTC
CDR3 protein: CASSQDAGGEQFF

V gene: TRBV7-2
D gene: -
J gene: TRBJ1-3
clone size: -
CDR3 DNA: TGTGCCAGCAGCTTACAGGCGAACTCTGGAAACACCATATATTTT
CDR3 protein: CASSLQANSGNTIYF

V gene: TRBV5-1
D gene: TRBD1
J gene: TRBJ2-5
clone size: -
CDR3 DNA: TGCGCCAGCAGCTTGGACAGGGGTGATGAGACCCAGTACTTC
CDR3 protein: CASSLDRGDETQYF

V gene: TRBV6-2/TRBV6-3
D gene: -
J gene: TRBJ2-1
clone size: -
CDR3 DNA: TGTGCCAGCAGTTACGGGGGGACAGCGAACATCCAGGGGCAGTTCTTC
CDR3 protein: CASSYGGTANIQGQFF

V gene: TRBV10-2
D gene: -
J gene: TRBJ2-2
clone size: -
CDR3 DNA: TGCGCCAGCAGTCCTACTGGACTCGGGGAGCTGTTTTTT
CDR3 protein: CASSPTGLGELFF

V gene: TRBV30
D gene: -
J gene: TRBJ2-7
clone size: once
CDR3 DNA: TGTGCCTGGACTGTTAAACAGGGGAGGAGCGAGCAGTACTTC
CDR3 protein: CAWTVKQGRSEQYF

V gene: TRBV11-3
D gene: -
J gene: TRBJ2-3
clone size: -
CDR3 DNA: TGTGCCAGCAGCCCCGCCCCGGGGGATACGCAGTATTTT
CDR3 protein: CASSPAPGDTQYF

V gene: TRBV7-2
D gene: -
J gene: TRBJ1-2
clone size: -
CDR3 DNA: TGTGCCAGCAGCTCGGGCGCAGGGAGGACGAGTGGCTACACCTTC
CDR3 protein: CASSSGAGRTSGYTF

V gene: TRBV5-1
D gene: TRBD1
J gene: TRBJ2-7
clone size: once
CDR3 DNA: TGCGCCAGCAGCTCCAGGGGGCAGGGGGAGCAGTACTTC
CDR3 protein: CASSSRGQGEQYF

V gene: TRBV2
D gene: -
J gene: TRBJ2-2
clone size: few
CDR3 DNA: TGTGCCAGCACCCCGGTCAACACCGGGGAGCTGTTTTTT
CDR3 protein: CASTPVNTGELFF

V gene: TRBV7-9
D gene: TRBD2
J gene: TRBJ2-5
clone size: -
CDR3 DNA: TGTGCCAGCAGCTCGCCTCTAGCGGGGGGGCACGAGACCCAGTACTTC
CDR3 protein: CASSSPLAGGHETQYF

V gene: TRBV28
D gene: TRBD1
J gene: TRBJ1-2
clone size: -
CDR3 DNA: TGTGCCAGCAGTTTATTGGCAGGGGGCAACTATGGCTACACCTTC
CDR3 protein: CASSLLAGGNYGYTF

V gene: TRBV12-3/TRBV12-4
D gene: -
J gene: TRBJ1-2
clone size: -
CDR3 DNA: TGTGCCATAGGGGCTAACTATGGCTACACCTTC
CDR3 protein: CAIGANYGYTF

V gene: TRBV18
D gene: TRBD1
J gene: TRBJ1-2
clone size: -
CDR3 DNA: TGTGCCAGCTCACCAGGACAGGGGGACTATGGCTACACCTTC
CDR3 protein: CASSPGQGDYGYTF

V gene: TRBV4-3
D gene: TRBD1
J gene: TRBJ1-1
clone size: once
CDR3 DNA: TGCGCCAGCAGCCAGCACAGGGGCGTCGACACTGAAGCTTTCTTT
CDR3 protein: CASSQHRGVDTEAFF

V gene: TRBV6-1
D gene: TRBD1
J gene: TRBJ2-7
clone size: -
CDR3 DNA: TGTGCCAGCAGCTCGGGACAGGGAGGCTCCGAGCAGTACTTC
CDR3 protein: CASSSGQGGSEQYF

V gene: TRBV7-6
D gene: -
J gene: TRBJ1-2
clone size: once
CDR3 DNA: TGTGCCAGCAGCTTAGCGGCAGGGAATCCTCACGGCTACACCTTC
CDR3 protein: CASSLAAGNPHGYTF

V gene: TRBV5-1
D gene: -
J gene: TRBJ2-5
clone size: -
CDR3 DNA: TGCGCCAGCAGCTACCGGGGTGGATGGGAAGAGACCCAGTACTTC
CDR3 protein: CASSYRGGWEETQYF

V gene: TRBV5-4
D gene: TRBD1
J gene: TRBJ2-3
clone size: -
CDR3 DNA: TGTGCCAGCAGCTTGGGAGGGACAGTCACAGATACGCAGTATTTT
CDR3 protein: CASSLGGTVTDTQYF

V gene: TRBV12-3/TRBV12-4
D gene: TRBD2
J gene: TRBJ2-3
clone size: -
CDR3 DNA: TGTGCCAGCAGGCTAGCGGGACATCGAACGCAGTATTTT
CDR3 protein: CASRLAGHRTQYF

V gene: TRBV10-3
D gene: TRBD1
J gene: TRBJ1-1
clone size: -
CDR3 DNA: TGTGCCGTTTCACAGGGGGCGCGGATGAACACTGAAGCTTTCTTT
CDR3 protein: CAVSQGARMNTEAFF

V gene: TRBV19
D gene: TRBD1
J gene: TRBJ2-1
clone size: -
CDR3 DNA: TGTGCCAGTAGAGGACAGGTCAATGAGCAGTTCTTC
CDR3 protein: CASRGQVNEQFF

V gene: TRBV6-5
D gene: -
J gene: TRBJ1-1
clone size: -
CDR3 DNA: TGTGCCAGCACCTACGAGGTGAACACTGAAGCTTTCTTT
CDR3 protein: CASTYEVNTEAFF

V gene: TRBV5-1
D gene: -
J gene: TRBJ1-1
clone size: -
CDR3 DNA: TGCGCCAGCAGCTCGTCGGGGAACACTGAAGCTTTCTTT
CDR3 protein: CASSSSGNTEAFF

V gene: TRBV18
D gene: -
J gene: TRBJ1-5
clone size: -
CDR3 DNA: TGTGCCAGCTCCTACATGGGAGGTGAGGGCCGCAAGGATCAGCCCCAGCATTTT
CDR3 protein: CASSYMGGEGRKDQPQHF

V gene: TRBV6-1
D gene: -
J gene: TRBJ2-1
clone size: -
CDR3 DNA: TGTGCCAGCAGTGAAGACGGTCGGGGGGCAGTTTCCTACAATGAGCAGTTCTTC
CDR3 protein: CASSEDGRGAVSYNEQFF

V gene: TRBV6-5
D gene: -
J gene: TRBJ1-4
clone size: -
CDR3 DNA: TGTGCCAGCAGCCGGGACTTCGGGACGTCCGAAAAACTGTTTTTT
CDR3 protein: CASSRDFGTSEKLFF

V gene: TRBV29-1
D gene: TRBD1
J gene: TRBJ1-1
clone size: -
CDR3 DNA: TGCAGCACAGGGGGGGCCGAGAACACTGAAGCTTTCTTT
CDR3 protein: CSTGGAENTEAFF

V gene: TRBV18
D gene: -
J gene: TRBJ2-6
clone size: once
CDR3 DNA: TGTGCCAGCTCACCACCGCGCTTCTCTGGGGCCAACGTCCTGACTTTC
CDR3 protein: CASSPPRFSGANVLTF

V gene: TRBV9
D gene: TRBD2
J gene: TRBJ2-3
clone size: -
CDR3 DNA: TGTGCCAGCAGCGTGGGACTAGCTCCAGATACGCAGTATTTT
CDR3 protein: CASSVGLAPDTQYF

V gene: TRBV7-8
D gene: TRBD1
J gene: TRBJ1-1
clone size: -
CDR3 DNA: TGTGCCAGCAGCCCCCGACAGGGGTTGGACACTGAAGCTTTCTTT
CDR3 protein: CASSPRQGLDTEAFF

V gene: TRBV28
D gene: -
J gene: TRBJ2-7
clone size: few
CDR3 DNA: TGTGCCTGCCGGTCCGGGATGGGCTACGAGCAGTACTTC
CDR3 protein: CACRSGMGYEQYF

V gene: TRBV4-3
D gene: TRBD2
J gene: TRBJ2-1
clone size: -
CDR3 DNA: TGCGCCAGCAGCCAAGATAGGAGCGGGGGAGCCTACAATGAGCAGTTCTTC
CDR3 protein: CASSQDRSGGAYNEQFF

V gene: TRBV19
D gene: -
J gene: TRBJ2-5
clone size: -
CDR3 DNA: TGTGCCAGTAGTATATCCTCGATGGGGAGAGAAGAGACCCAGTACTTC
CDR3 protein: CASSISSMGREETQYF

V gene: TRBV14
D gene: -
J gene: TRBJ2-7
clone size: -
CDR3 DNA: TGTGCCAGCAGCCCCCAAGCCGGGGTCTACGAGCAGTACTTC
CDR3 protein: CASSPQAGVYEQYF

V gene: TRBV7-2
D gene: TRBD2
J gene: TRBJ2-7
clone size: -
CDR3 DNA: TGTGCCAGCAGCTTAGCTCCTAGCGGGAGCTACGAGCAGTACTTC
CDR3 protein: CASSLAPSGSYEQYF

V gene: TRBV6-5
D gene: TRBD1
J gene: TRBJ1-1
clone size: -
CDR3 DNA: TGTGCCAGCAGTACGCAGGGGGTGGGGGAGGCTTTCTTT
CDR3 protein: CASSTQGVGEAFF

V gene: TRBV24-1
D gene: TRBD1
J gene: TRBJ1-5
clone size: -
CDR3 DNA: TGTGCCACTCGAGACAGGGGCCTGAATCAGCCCCAGCATTTT
CDR3 protein: CATRDRGLNQPQHF

V gene: TRBV14
D gene: TRBD1
J gene: TRBJ2-7
clone size: -
CDR3 DNA: TGTGCCAGCAGCAAACCTGGGACAGGAAGCTCCTACGAGCAGTACTTC
CDR3 protein: CASSKPGTGSSYEQYF

V gene: TRBV5-1
D gene: -
J gene: TRBJ1-2
clone size: -
CDR3 DNA: TGCGCCAGCAGCTCTCAGGGACAAGGGGTACGGGGCTACACCTTC
CDR3 protein: CASSSQGQGVRGYTF

V gene: TRBV29-1
D gene: -
J gene: TRBJ1-1
clone size: -
CDR3 DNA: TGCAGCGTTGAAAACAAGGGGGTTAACACTGAAGCTTTCTTT
CDR3 protein: CSVENKGVNTEAFF

V gene: TRBV6-5
D gene: TRBD1
J gene: TRBJ1-3
clone size: -
CDR3 DNA: TGTGCCAGCAGTCAGACAGGGGGCGTTGGAAACACCATATATTTT
CDR3 protein: CASSQTGGVGNTIYF

V gene: TRBV7-9
D gene: TRBD2
J gene: TRBJ2-7
clone size: -
CDR3 DNA: TGTGCCAGCAGCTTAGCAGCGGGAGGCCCCTACGAGCAGTACTTC
CDR3 protein: CASSLAAGGPYEQYF

V gene: TRBV10-3
D gene: TRBD2
J gene: TRBJ2-7
clone size: few
CDR3 DNA: TGTGCCATTAGCGGGGGCTACGAGCAGTACTTC
CDR3 protein: CAISGGYEQYF